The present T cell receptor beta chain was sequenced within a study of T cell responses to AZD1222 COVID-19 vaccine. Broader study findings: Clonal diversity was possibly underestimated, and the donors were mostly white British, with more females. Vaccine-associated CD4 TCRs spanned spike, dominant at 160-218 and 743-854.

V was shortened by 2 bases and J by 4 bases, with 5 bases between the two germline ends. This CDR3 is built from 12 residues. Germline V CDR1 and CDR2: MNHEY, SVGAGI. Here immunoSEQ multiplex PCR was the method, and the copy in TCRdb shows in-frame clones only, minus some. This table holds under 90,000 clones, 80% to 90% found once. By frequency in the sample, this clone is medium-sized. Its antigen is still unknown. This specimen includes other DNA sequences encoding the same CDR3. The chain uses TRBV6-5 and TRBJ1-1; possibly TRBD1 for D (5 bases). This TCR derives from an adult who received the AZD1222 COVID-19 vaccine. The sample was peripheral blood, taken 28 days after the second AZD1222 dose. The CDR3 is CASSYGGTEAFF. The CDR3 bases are TGTGCCAGCAGTTACGGGGGCACTGAAGCTTTCTTT.